The clone carrying this T cell receptor beta chain has ten or more counts. The authors' processing: Reference gene primers were amplified, and this amplification served to estimate nucleated cell counts. Data came from immunoSEQ multiplex PCR; TCRdb stores just in-frame clones and leaves some out. For V, J and clone size, that table is used; D and trimming come from the DNA. The repertoire holds roughly 78,000 clones, with roughly 90% as singletons. The data are from a study of blood T cell repertoires in COVID-19. Study-wide context: The United States, Italy and Spain provided the acute and convalescent COVID-19 samples. T cells, B-cell-depleted T cells, or PBMCs provided the cDNA or gDNA that served as material.

This CDR3 comprises 17 residues. With 4 bases clipped from V and 5 bases from J, the junction kept 15 bases outside the gene matches. CDR1 is SGHDT and CDR2 is YYEEEE in the germline V gene. This receptor was identified in a man in his 60s with acute or convalescent COVID-19. The sequenced sample was peripheral blood. The chain links TRBV5-6 to TRBJ1-2; 9 nucleotides align to TRBD1. The CDR3 sequence: CASSKAPGTGSPYGYTF. For the CDR3, the DNA is TGTGCCAGCAGCAAGGCTCCCGGGACAGGGTCACCGTATGGCTACACCTTC.